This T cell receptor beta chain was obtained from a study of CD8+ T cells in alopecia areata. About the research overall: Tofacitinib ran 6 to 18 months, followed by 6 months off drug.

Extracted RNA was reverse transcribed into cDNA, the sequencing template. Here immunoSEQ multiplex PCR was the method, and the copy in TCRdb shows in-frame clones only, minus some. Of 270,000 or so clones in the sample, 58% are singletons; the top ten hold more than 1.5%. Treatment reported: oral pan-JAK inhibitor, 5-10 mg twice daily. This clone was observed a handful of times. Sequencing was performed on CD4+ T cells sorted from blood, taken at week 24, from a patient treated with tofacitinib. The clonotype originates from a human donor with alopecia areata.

The CDR3 DNA reads TGCAGCGTTGACAGGGAAGTGGGGACTGAAGCTTTCTTT. Amino acid sequence: CSVDREVGTEAFF. The J gene is TRBJ1-1, the V gene TRBV29-1; possible D gene TRBD1, 5 bases. V was shortened by 3 bases and J by 5 bases, with 13 bases between the two germline ends. This CDR3 region has 13 residues. CDR1 SQVTM and CDR2 ANQGSEA come from the germline V gene.